These T cell receptor beta chains were read from a single sample in a study of shared clonotypes between healthy human individuals. Repertoires were generated with immunoSEQ multiplex PCR, while TCRdb's copy carries only in-frame clones and drops some. This sample has about 2.3 million clones, with around 93% found just once. Sequenced: naive CD4+ T cells from PBMCs. The receptor source for this set is a man aged 18 to 30 in good health. Some clones in this sample may be carry-over from other donors' samples. Both conserved end residues are part of each CDR3. A D gene is named only where the DNA matches it firmly. For some rows the clone size is stated as once, few or many, or as a class when expanded; others skip it.

CDR3 protein: CASSWDVAAGLAGSRDTQYF
CDR3 DNA: TGTGCCAGCAGTTGGGACGTGGCCGCGGGACTAGCGGGGTCACGGGATACGCAGTATTTT
V gene: TRBV28
clone size: NA
D gene: TRBD2
J gene: TRBJ2-3

CDR3 protein: CASSYLRGAHNYGYTF
CDR3 DNA: TGTGCCAGCAGTTACCTACGAGGGGCTCATAACTATGGCTACACCTTC
V gene: TRBV6-5
clone size: NA
D gene: NA
J gene: TRBJ1-2

CDR3 protein: CASSLGSFSYEQYF
CDR3 DNA: TGTGCCAGCAGTTTAGGTTCCTTTTCCTACGAGCAGTACTTC
V gene: TRBV27
clone size: NA
D gene: NA
J gene: TRBJ2-7

CDR3 protein: CASSVASAPARSEQFF
CDR3 DNA: TGTGCCAGCAGCGTAGCTTCGGCCCCAGCAAGGAGTGAGCAGTTCTTC
V gene: TRBV9
clone size: NA
D gene: NA
J gene: TRBJ2-1

CDR3 protein: CASSSGVGYTF
CDR3 DNA: TGTGCCAGCAGCTCGGGTGTTGGCTACACCTTC
V gene: TRBV7-3
clone size: NA
D gene: NA
J gene: TRBJ1-2

CDR3 protein: CASSYSDRGNYGYTF
CDR3 DNA: TGTGCCAGCAGTTATTCGGACAGGGGTAACTATGGCTACACCTTC
V gene: TRBV6-6
clone size: NA
D gene: TRBD1
J gene: TRBJ1-2

CDR3 protein: CASSPKGSDEKLFF
CDR3 DNA: TGTGCCAGCTCCCCGAAGGGCTCGGATGAAAAACTGTTTTTT
V gene: TRBV18
clone size: NA
D gene: NA
J gene: TRBJ1-4

CDR3 protein: CASSLAGNEQFF
CDR3 DNA: TGTGCCAGCAGCTTGGCGGGCAATGAGCAGTTCTTC
V gene: TRBV5-4
clone size: NA
D gene: NA
J gene: TRBJ2-1

CDR3 protein: CASRSTSGTVYEQYF
CDR3 DNA: TGTGCCAGCAGATCAACTAGCGGGACGGTCTACGAGCAGTACTTC
V gene: TRBV7-9
clone size: NA
D gene: TRBD2
J gene: TRBJ2-7

CDR3 protein: CASSSGGREKLFF
CDR3 DNA: TGTGCCAGCAGTTCCGGAGGGAGGGAAAAACTGTTTTTT
V gene: TRBV28
clone size: once
D gene: NA
J gene: TRBJ1-4

CDR3 protein: CASTSGRAVEQYF
CDR3 DNA: TGCGCCAGCACTAGCGGGAGGGCGGTCGAGCAGTACTTC
V gene: TRBV10-2
clone size: NA
D gene: TRBD2
J gene: TRBJ2-7